The 22 T cell receptor beta chains presented below share a single source sample, sequenced in a study of T cells in Graves' hyperthyroidism and ophthalmopathy. RNA transcripts were the template for amplifying TCR beta CDR3 regions. Carried out on the TCR CDR3, a first-round RT-PCR used the HTBI primer set. TCRdb re-analysed the multiplex PCR reads in MiXCR, keeping a single row per CDR3 protein. The sample has approximately 520,000 distinct CDR3 sequences, around 21% seen once. Sequencing used blood. Source of these receptors: a man between 18 and 35 years old with Graves' hyperthyroidism.

This chain joins TRBV29-1 and TRBJ2-7; the D gene is possibly TRBD2 (6 bases). CDR3 length: 11 residues. CDR1 is SQVTM and CDR2 is ANQGSEA in the germline V gene. Trimming took 7 bases from V and 7 from J, leaving 14 bases between them. The CDR3 loop reads CSGSGGVEQYF. In DNA, the CDR3 is TGCAGCGGGAGTGGAGGGGTTGAGCAGTACTTC.

This clonotype was observed at least ten times. The V and J genes are TRBV7-2 and TRBJ1-1; unclear D gene. V lost 1 base and J 5 bases, leaving 11 bases between the germline ends. The CDR3 extends over 14 amino acids. CDR1 is SGHTA, CDR2 FQGNSA, per germline. The CDR3 reads CASSLGPGITEAFF. The CDR3 DNA is TGTGCCAGCAGCTTAGGGCCCGGTATTACTGAAGCTTTCTTT.

The chain links TRBV6-5 to TRBJ2-2; D gene ambiguous. The V gene lost 2 bases and the J gene lost 2 bases, with 6 bases spanning the gap. Germline values: CDR1 MNHEY, CDR2 SVGAGI. The CDR3 is made up of 14 amino acids. This CDR3 is CASSYRDNTGELFF. CDR3 coding DNA: TGTGCCAGCAGTTACAGGGATAACACCGGGGAGCTGTTTTTT.

A few counts support this clonotype. This chain connects TRBV2 to TRBJ1-5; D gene uncertain. Germline V CDR1 and CDR2: SNHLY, FYNNEI. Trimming stripped 0 bases from V and 5 bases from J, with 5 bases between. The CDR3 runs 13 residues. CDR3 bases: TGTGCCAGCAGTGAAGCGCTTCATCAGCCCCAGCATTTT. Encoded protein: CASSEALHQPQHF.

The chain couples TRBV6-1 to TRBJ1-2, with D possibly being TRBD1 (6 bases). This CDR3 spans 13 amino acids. V dropped 6 bases and J dropped 2 bases, with 10 bases sitting between them. Per germline, CDR1 MNHNS and CDR2 SASEGT. The chain's CDR3 is CASRDSLNYGYTF. CDR3 sequence (DNA): TGTGCCAGCAGGGACAGCTTGAACTATGGCTACACCTTC.

This clonotype was seen ten or more times. This chain's CDR3 is CSASQGIGYGYTF. As DNA, the CDR3 is TGCAGTGCGAGCCAGGGTATCGGGTATGGCTACACCTTC. The chain couples TRBV20-1 to TRBJ1-2; a possible D gene is TRBD1 (5 bases). CDR1 and CDR2 (germline): DFQATT, SNEGSKA (reference sequence). The CDR3 sequence is 13 residues long. V was shortened by 6 bases and J by 5 bases, with 16 bases between the two germline ends.

The chain couples TRBV6-1 to TRBJ2-5, with 8 bases fitting TRBD1. Germline V CDR1 and CDR2: MNHNS, SASEGT. There are 16 residues in the CDR3. V was pared by 8 bases and J by 5 bases, with 16 bases of the junction left unmatched. The CDR3 DNA follows: TGTGCCAGCCGAGGGGGTAGGCAGGGGGCATTCGAGACCCAGTACTTC. It yields the protein CASRGGRQGAFETQYF.

This clonotype showed up many times. The chain links TRBV12-3 or TRBV12-4 to TRBJ1-2; D is unresolved. This CDR3 has 14 amino acids. V was trimmed by 6 bases and J by 4 bases, leaving 15 bases between them. CDR3 sequence reads: CASSPDGISYGYTF. Here the CDR3 DNA reads TGTGCCAGCAGCCCGGACGGGATATCCTATGGCTACACCTTC.

This chain joins TRBV6-1 and TRBJ2-2; TRBD1 might be the D (5 bases). Germline V gene sequence: CDR1 MNHNS, CDR2 SASEGT. The CDR3 covers 15 residues. Trimming left V 2 bases short and J 7 bases short, with 14 bases between. As DNA, the CDR3 is TGTGCCAGCAGTGAATCGGAGACAGAAGGCGGGGAGCTGTTTTTT. Translated, it gives CASSESETEGGELFF.

This clonotype was observed many times. The rearrangement uses TRBV27 and TRBJ1-1, with D unresolved. Germline-derived CDR1 and CDR2 are MNHEY and SMNVEV (reference sequence). The CDR3 extends over 14 amino acids. The V and J ends lost 5 bases and 3 bases respectively, with 13 bases between them. The CDR3 sequence is CASSGLGGHTEAFF. In DNA, the CDR3 is TGTGCCAGCAGTGGCTTGGGCGGTCACACTGAAGCTTTCTTT.

In this sample, this clonotype turned up many times. V and J are TRBV28 and TRBJ1-5, with D tentatively TRBD1 (5 bases). Trimming removed 6 bases from V and 0 bases from J, with 9 bases in between. In germline, CDR1 is MDHEN, CDR2 SYDVKM. The CDR3 is made up of 14 amino acids. The DNA for the CDR3 is TGTGCCAGCAGCTCTGGGGGTAGCAATCAGCCCCAGCATTTT. It codes for CASSSGGSNQPQHF. The full variable domain, its missing parts supplied by reference TRBV28 and TRBJ1-5, is DVKVTQSSRYLVKRTGEKVFLECVQDMDHENMFWYRQDPGLGLRLIYFSYDVKMKEKGDIPEGYSVSREKKERFSLILESASTNQTSMYLCASSSGGSNQPQHFGDGTRLSIL.

The rearrangement links TRBV19 to TRBJ2-7; D is possibly TRBD1 (5 bases). This CDR3 has 14 residues. V shed 5 bases and J shed 9 bases, with 20 bases lying between them. The germline CDR1 and CDR2 sequences are LNHDA and SQIVND (reference sequence). The CDR3, as DNA: TGTGCCAGTAGTGCCCGTCCGGCCAGGGATGCGCAGTACTTC. It is translated as CASSARPARDAQYF.

Only a few counts were recorded for this clonotype. The chain is built from TRBV5-5 and TRBJ1-1, with a weak D call TRBD1 (5 bases). Germline CDR1 SGHKS, CDR2 YYEKEE (reference sequence). The V end lost 3 bases, the J end lost 2 bases, and 11 bases lay between the germline ends. There are 14 residues in the CDR3. The CDR3 spells CASSSQGENTEAFF. CDR3 nucleotides: TGTGCCAGCAGCTCTCAGGGCGAAAACACTGAAGCTTTCTTT.

This clonotype was seen ten or more times. The chain recombines TRBV30 with TRBJ2-4; tentative D call: TRBD2 (6 bases). Germline CDR1 GTSNPN, CDR2 SVGIG (reference sequence). Trimming shortened V by 6 bases and J by 1 base, and 16 bases separated the two germline ends. CDR3 length: 15 residues. CDR3 in DNA: TGTGCCTGTGAGCGGGCGCAGCGGGCCAAAAACATTCAGTACTTC. It codes for CACERAQRAKNIQYF.

This clonotype was seen only a few times. The chain is built from TRBV4-1 and TRBJ1-5; 8 bases are a match to TRBD1. Looked up from germline, CDR1 is MGHRA and CDR2 is YSYEKL. The ends lost 0 bases at V and 0 bases at J; junction bases unmatched: 4. The CDR3 is made up of 17 amino acids. The CDR3 spells CASSQDGTGYSNQPQHF. In nucleotides, the CDR3 is TGCGCCAGCAGCCAAGATGGGACAGGATATAGCAATCAGCCCCAGCATTTT.

This clonotype turned up a few times. This chain connects TRBV12-3 or TRBV12-4 to TRBJ1-2; D is unclear. V was cut by 3 bases and J by 4 bases, with 6 bases left in between. This CDR3 has 12 amino acids. CDR3 in amino acids: CASSLWRYGYTF. The CDR3 DNA follows: TGTGCCAGCAGTTTGTGGCGCTATGGCTACACCTTC.

On this clonotype: Its ends do not fully match the called genes, so a read error is possible. The chain carries TRBV12-3 or TRBV12-4 and TRBJ2-7; D is ambiguous. The CDR3 runs to 13 residues. The CDR3 protein is CASSPLEGYDQYF. CDR3 nucleotides: TGTGCCAGCAGTCCCCTAGAAGGGTACGATCAGTACTTC.

A note on this clonotype: One end of the junction does not line up with germline, which may come from a read error. This chain joins TRBV20-1 and TRBJ1-3; D gene uncertain. The germline CDR1 and CDR2 sequences are DFQATT and SNEGSKA (reference sequence). The CDR3 loop spans 14 amino acids. This CDR3 is CNASLRSSGNTIYF. The CDR3 nucleotides are TGCAATGCTAGTCTTCGCTCCTCTGGAAACACCATATATTTT.

In its sample, this clonotype was seen many times. V usage is TRBV7-6 and J usage is TRBJ1-5, with 9 nucleotides matching TRBD1. V lost 1 base and J lost 1; bases outside the gene matches: 5. CDR3 length: 17 residues. Germline CDR1 SGHVS, CDR2 FNYEAQ. Written as DNA, the CDR3 is TGTGCCAGCAGCTTAGGGGTGGGACAGGGAAGCAATCAGCCCCAGCATTTT. This encodes CASSLGVGQGSNQPQHF.

This clonotype was seen a few times. This rearrangement joins TRBV12-3 or TRBV12-4 to TRBJ1-1, with D uncertain. The CDR3 loop spans 13 amino acids. Trimming removed 6 bases from V and 3 bases from J, with 11 bases in between. Here the CDR3 reads CASSRHPYTEAFF. The CDR3 DNA reads TGTGCCAGCAGCCGACACCCCTACACTGAAGCTTTCTTT.

This clonotype was picked up many times. This chain uses TRBV5-1 with TRBJ1-1; tentative D call: TRBD1 (6 bases). The CDR3 loop spans 17 amino acids. Deletions cut 4 bases from V and 10 bases from J, with 29 bases between. In germline, CDR1 is SGHRS, CDR2 YFSETQ. CDR3 bases: TGCGCCAGCAGCCCGCCAAGGGCAGGGGATAACCCCCTTAGAGCTTTCTTT. This encodes CASSPPRAGDNPLRAFF.

This chain connects TRBV18 to TRBJ2-5; D gene ambiguous. The CDR3 is made up of 15 amino acids. V was clipped by 0 bases and J by 1 base, with 9 bases between them. Germline V lookup: CDR1 KGHSH, CDR2 LQKENI. CDR3 bases: TGTGCCAGCTCACCACCGGAAAGGTTCCAAGAGACCCAGTACTTC. It yields the protein CASSPPERFQETQYF.